In its sample, the clone carrying this T cell receptor (beta chain) was seen a few times. Amplification of TCR beta CDR3 regions used RNA as the template. The HTBI set primed first-round TCR CDR3 RT-PCR. TCRdb re-analysed the multiplex PCR reads in MiXCR, keeping a single row per CDR3 protein. Among hundreds of thousands of distinct CDR3 sequences listed, less than 15% were seen once. The source of the sample is a study of T cells in Graves' hyperthyroidism and ophthalmopathy. The study excluded patients with uncontrolled infection, other autoimmune disease, pregnancy or lactation. The CDR3 length is 16 residues. The trim removed 5 bases at V and 4 bases at J, leaving 13 bases unmatched.

Material: blood. The chain uses TRBV12-3 or TRBV12-4 and TRBJ1-1; TRBD1 matches 7 bases. This sequence originates from a woman between 18 and 29 years old with Graves' hyperthyroidism. CDR3 DNA: TGTGCCAGCAGTCGACAGGGTTGGGAAATGAGCACTGAAGCTTTCTTT. Protein product: CASSRQGWEMSTEAFF.